This T cell receptor beta chain was sequenced in a study of primary melanoma T cells and metastatic recurrence (dated by TCRdb to about 2020). As for the study more broadly: A total of approximately 180 primary melanomas made up the cohort, all of stage T2 to T4 and more than 1 mm thick. The study tested whether T-cell fraction and T-cell repertoire clonality in primary melanoma tumors predicted patient outcome. The T-cell fraction measured by TCR beta sequencing was weighed against progression-free survival, the clinical outcome chosen for the comparison. The sequencing-derived T-cell fraction was compared with histopathological grading of tumor-infiltrating lymphocytes. Study-wide conclusions, independent of this receptor: A T-cell fraction above 20% appeared protective regardless of ulceration status, mitotic rate or nodal disease. The tumor T-cell fraction reportedly predicted progression-free survival independently of thickness, ulceration, mitotic rate and age. An effective T-cell-mediated antitumor response in primary melanoma was framed by the authors only as a suggestion, not a demonstrated mechanism. Compared with adding any other histopathological variable to tumor thickness, adding T-cell fraction reportedly produced a bigger improvement in progression-free survival prediction.

Patients had primary melanoma that had been surgically resected and was considered potentially curable but at risk of metastatic recurrence. Of note for this clone: Its antigen specificity is not known. Base qualities are not provided; no much larger clone lies one nucleotide away.

The method was the immunoSEQ multiplex PCR assay. High-throughput sequencing of the T-cell receptor beta chain was performed on primary melanoma tumor tissue. As for how the authors treated the data: Repertoire analyses included TCRB CDR3 sharing between samples and the distribution of insertions and deletions. The predictive value of the T-cell fraction was ranked against histopathological variables by a gradient-boosted model. TCRdb limited this immuneACCESS table to in-frame rearrangements with V and J called. A share of clones is missing; checked studies link under half to unresolved V genes, and the rest is unexplained. Clone size and V and J calls were adopted from that table, with D and trimming inferred from the DNA. In this sample the table shows approximately 2,500 clones, less than 75% of which occur a single time. Around 27% of the sample belongs to the ten largest clones. V has 8 bases trimmed and J has 4 bases trimmed; junction bases matching no gene number 0. CDR1 and CDR2, per the germline V gene, are MNHGY and SAAAGT. Measured from the cysteine to the phenylalanine, the CDR3 is 12 residues long. The sequence is cut down to CDR3 DNA, 36 bases in frame from base 1.

Specimen: melanoma tumor tissue. The rearrangement joined TRBV6-8 to TRBJ1-5, and 9 junctional nucleotides match TRBD1. The receptor was derived from a human donor with melanoma. CDR3 sequence: CASGTGNQPQHF. The nucleotides read TGTGCCAGCGGGACAGGGAATCAGCCCCAGCATTTT.